This T cell receptor (beta chain) was retrieved from a study of blood T cell repertoires in COVID-19. Looking at the study overall: Donors in Cohort 3 who had recovered were those with two negative PCRs, healthcare professional clearance, or resolution of their symptoms. PBMCs, B-cell-depleted T cells, or T cells provided the cDNA or gDNA that made up the material.

The CDR3 is made up of 16 amino acids. After removal of 5 bases from V and 0 bases from J, the junction contained 5 bases not matched to a gene. The germline V gene encodes CDR1 MGHDK and CDR2 SYGVNS. In the source study's methods: Reference gene primers were amplified, and this amplification served to estimate nucleated cell counts. Only in-frame clones appear in the TCRdb table, and some are missing; sequencing was by immunoSEQ multiplex PCR. The V and J calls and the clone size are those of that table, but D and trimming were determined from the DNA. The table includes 300,000 to 450,000 clones, more than 70% detected once.

The J gene is TRBJ2-2, the V gene TRBV25-1; 8 bases line up with TRBD2. The receptor comes from a man aged 40-49 years in a cohort exposed to, infected with or recovered from COVID-19 (not recorded which). Sequenced: PBMCs or T cells enriched from blood (not recorded which). The CDR3 coding sequence is TGTGCCAGCAGTCCCCCGGGACTAGCGAACACCGGGGAGCTGTTTTTT. It translates to CASSPPGLANTGELFF.